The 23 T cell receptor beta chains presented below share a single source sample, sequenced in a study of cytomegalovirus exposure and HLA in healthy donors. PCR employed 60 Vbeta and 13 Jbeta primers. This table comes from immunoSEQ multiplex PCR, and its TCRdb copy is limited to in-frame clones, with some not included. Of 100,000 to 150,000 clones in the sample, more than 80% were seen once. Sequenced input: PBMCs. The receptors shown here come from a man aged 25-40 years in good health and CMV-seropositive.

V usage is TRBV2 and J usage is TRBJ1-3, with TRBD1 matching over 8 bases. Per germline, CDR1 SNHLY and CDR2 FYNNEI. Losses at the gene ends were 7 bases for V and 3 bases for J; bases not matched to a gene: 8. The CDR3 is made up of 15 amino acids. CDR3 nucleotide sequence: TGTGCCAGCATCCAGACAGGGGAGGTTGGAAACACCATATATTTT. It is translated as CASIQTGEVGNTIYF.

CDR3 region: CAISESKPGIHEQYF. The CDR3 bases are TGTGCCATCAGTGAGTCGAAGCCAGGGATCCACGAGCAGTACTTC. The chain employs TRBV10-3 and TRBJ2-7; D might be TRBD1 (5 bases). The length of the CDR3 is 15 residues. Germline V gene sequence: CDR1 ENHRY, CDR2 SYGVKD. V lost 0 bases and J 5 bases, leaving 14 bases between the germline ends.

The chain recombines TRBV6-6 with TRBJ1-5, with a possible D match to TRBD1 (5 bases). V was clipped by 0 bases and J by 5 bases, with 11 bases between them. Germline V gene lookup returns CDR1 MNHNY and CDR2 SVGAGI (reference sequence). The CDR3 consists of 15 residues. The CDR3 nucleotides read TGTGCCAGCAGTTACTCGAAGGACATAGATCAGCCCCAGCATTTT. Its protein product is CASSYSKDIDQPQHF.

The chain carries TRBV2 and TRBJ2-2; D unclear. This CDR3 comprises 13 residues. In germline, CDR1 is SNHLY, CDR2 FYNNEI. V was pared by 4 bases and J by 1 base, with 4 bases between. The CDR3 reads CASSVRNTGELFF. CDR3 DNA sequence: TGTGCCAGCAGTGTTCGGAACACCGGGGAGCTGTTTTTT.

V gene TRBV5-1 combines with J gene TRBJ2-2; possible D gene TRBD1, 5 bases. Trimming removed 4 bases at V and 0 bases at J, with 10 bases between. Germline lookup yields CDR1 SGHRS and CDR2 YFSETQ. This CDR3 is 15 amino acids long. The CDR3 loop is CASSVDTANTGELFF. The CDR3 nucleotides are TGCGCCAGCAGCGTGGACACCGCGAACACCGGGGAGCTGTTTTTT.

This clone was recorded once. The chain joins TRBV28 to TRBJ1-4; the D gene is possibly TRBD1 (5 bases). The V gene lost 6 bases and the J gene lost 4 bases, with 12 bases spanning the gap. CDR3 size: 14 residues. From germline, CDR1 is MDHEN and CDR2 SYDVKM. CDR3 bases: TGTGCCAGCAGCTTAAGGCAGGGTAATGAAAAACTGTTTTTT. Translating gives CASSLRQGNEKLFF.

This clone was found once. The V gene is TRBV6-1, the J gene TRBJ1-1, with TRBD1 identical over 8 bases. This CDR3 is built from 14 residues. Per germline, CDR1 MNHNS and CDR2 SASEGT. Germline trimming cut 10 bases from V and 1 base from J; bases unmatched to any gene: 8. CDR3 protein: CATGGTGPNTEAFF. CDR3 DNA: TGTGCCACAGGCGGGACAGGACCGAACACTGAAGCTTTCTTT.

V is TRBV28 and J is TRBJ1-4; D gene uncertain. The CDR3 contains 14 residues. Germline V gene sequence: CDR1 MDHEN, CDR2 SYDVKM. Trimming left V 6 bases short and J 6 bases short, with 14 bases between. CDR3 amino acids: CASRDPPLDEKLFF. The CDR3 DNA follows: TGTGCCAGCAGAGACCCGCCGCTAGATGAAAAACTGTTTTTT.

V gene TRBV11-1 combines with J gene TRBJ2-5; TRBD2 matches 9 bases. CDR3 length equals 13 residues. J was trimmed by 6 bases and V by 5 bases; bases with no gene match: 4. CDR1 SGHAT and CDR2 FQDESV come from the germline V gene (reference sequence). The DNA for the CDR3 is TGTGCCAGCAGCCCAGCGGGGGGAAAGACCCAGTACTTC. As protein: CASSPAGGKTQYF. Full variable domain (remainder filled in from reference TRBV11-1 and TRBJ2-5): EAEVAQSPRYKITEKSQAVAFWCDPISGHATLYWYRQILGQGPELLVQFQDESVVDDSQLPKDRFSAERLKGVDSTLKIQPAELGDSAMYLCASSPAGGKTQYFGPGTRLLVL.

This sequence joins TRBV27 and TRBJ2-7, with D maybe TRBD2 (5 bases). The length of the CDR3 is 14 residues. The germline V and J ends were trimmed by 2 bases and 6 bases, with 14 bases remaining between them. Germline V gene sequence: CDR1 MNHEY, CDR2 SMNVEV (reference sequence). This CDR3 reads CASSLTAVSAEQYF. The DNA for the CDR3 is TGTGCCAGCAGTTTAACAGCGGTGTCGGCCGAGCAGTACTTC.

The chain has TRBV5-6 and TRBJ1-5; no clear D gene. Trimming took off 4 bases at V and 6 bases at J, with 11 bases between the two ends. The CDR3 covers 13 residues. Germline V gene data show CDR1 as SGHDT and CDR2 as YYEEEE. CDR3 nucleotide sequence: TGTGCCAGCAGCCTGGGAAGCGGTCAGCCCCAGCATTTT. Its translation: CASSLGSGQPQHF.

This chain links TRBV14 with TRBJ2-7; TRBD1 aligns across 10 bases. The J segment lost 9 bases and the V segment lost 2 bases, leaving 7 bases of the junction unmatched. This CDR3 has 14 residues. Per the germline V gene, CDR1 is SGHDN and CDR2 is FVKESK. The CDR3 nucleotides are TGTGCCAGCAGCCAAACCGGGACAGGGGTAGGGCAGTACTTC. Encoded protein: CASSQTGTGVGQYF.

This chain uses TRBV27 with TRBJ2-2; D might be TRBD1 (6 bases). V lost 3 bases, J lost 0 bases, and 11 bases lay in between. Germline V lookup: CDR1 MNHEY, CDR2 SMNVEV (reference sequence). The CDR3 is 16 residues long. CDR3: CASSFSGAANTGELFF. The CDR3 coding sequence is TGTGCCAGCAGTTTTTCAGGGGCAGCGAACACCGGGGAGCTGTTTTTT.

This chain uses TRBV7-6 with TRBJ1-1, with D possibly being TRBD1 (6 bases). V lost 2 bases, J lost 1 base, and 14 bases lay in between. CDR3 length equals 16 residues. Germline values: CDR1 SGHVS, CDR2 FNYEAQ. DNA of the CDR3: TGTGCCAGCAGCTTATCCCCGCCAGGGGCGAACACTGAAGCTTTCTTT. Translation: CASSLSPPGANTEAFF.

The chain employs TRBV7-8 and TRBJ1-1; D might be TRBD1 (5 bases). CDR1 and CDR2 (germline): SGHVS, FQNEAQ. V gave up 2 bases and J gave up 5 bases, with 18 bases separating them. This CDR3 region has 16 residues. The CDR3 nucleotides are TGTGCCAGCAGCTTAAACGTGAGGGGAGGACGGACTGAAGCTTTCTTT. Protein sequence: CASSLNVRGGRTEAFF.

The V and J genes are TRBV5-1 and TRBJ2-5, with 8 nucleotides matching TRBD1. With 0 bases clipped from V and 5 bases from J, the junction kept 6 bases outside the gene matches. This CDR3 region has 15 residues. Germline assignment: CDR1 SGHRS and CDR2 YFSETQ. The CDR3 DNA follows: TGCGCCAGCAGCTTGGGGACAGGGAAGTGGGAGACCCAGTACTTC. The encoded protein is CASSLGTGKWETQYF.

The CDR3 spells CASTPIGGQDLYEQYF. The DNA for the CDR3 is TGTGCCAGTACTCCAATTGGGGGCCAGGACCTCTACGAGCAGTACTTC. The V call is TRBV19, the J call TRBJ2-7, with D possibly TRBD1 on 6 matching bases. Germline CDR1 LNHDA, CDR2 SQIVND (reference sequence). Deletions cut 7 bases from V and 3 bases from J, with 22 bases between. The CDR3 runs to 16 residues.

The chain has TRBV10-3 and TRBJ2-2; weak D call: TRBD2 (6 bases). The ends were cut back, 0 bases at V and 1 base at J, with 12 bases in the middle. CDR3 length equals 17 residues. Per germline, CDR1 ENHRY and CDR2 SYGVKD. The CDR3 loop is CAISESFPGVNTGELFF. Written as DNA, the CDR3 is TGTGCCATCAGTGAGTCGTTTCCGGGGGTGAACACCGGGGAGCTGTTTTTT.

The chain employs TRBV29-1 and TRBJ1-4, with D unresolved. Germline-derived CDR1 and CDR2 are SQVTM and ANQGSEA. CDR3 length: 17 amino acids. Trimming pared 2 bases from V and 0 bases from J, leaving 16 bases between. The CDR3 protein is CSVELRRAGTTNEKLFF. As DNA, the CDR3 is TGCAGCGTTGAATTAAGAAGGGCGGGTACAACTAATGAAAAACTGTTTTTT.

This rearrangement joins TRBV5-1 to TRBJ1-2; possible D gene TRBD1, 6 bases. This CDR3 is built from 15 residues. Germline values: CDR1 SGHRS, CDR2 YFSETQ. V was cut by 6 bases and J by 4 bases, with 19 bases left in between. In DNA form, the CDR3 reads TGCGCCAGCAATCTTGGGGGGGGCTTCGGCTATGGCTACACCTTC. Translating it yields CASNLGGGFGYGYTF. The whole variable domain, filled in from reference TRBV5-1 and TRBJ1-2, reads KAGVTQTPRYLIKTRGQQVTLSCSPISGHRSVSWYQQTPGQGLQFLFEYFSETQRNKGNFPGRFSGRQFSNSRSEMNVSTLELGDSALYLCASNLGGGFGYGYTFGSGTRLTVV.

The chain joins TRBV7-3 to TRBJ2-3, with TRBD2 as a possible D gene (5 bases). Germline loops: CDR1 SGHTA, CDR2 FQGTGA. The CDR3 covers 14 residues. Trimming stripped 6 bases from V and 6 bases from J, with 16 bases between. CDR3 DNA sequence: TGTGCCAGCAGTTACTACGGGGTGACTGATACGCAGTATTTT. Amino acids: CASSYYGVTDTQYF.

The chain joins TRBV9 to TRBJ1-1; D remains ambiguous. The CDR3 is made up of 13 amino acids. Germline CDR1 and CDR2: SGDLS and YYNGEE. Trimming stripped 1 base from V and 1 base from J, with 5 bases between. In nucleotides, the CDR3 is TGTGCCAGCAGCGTATACGGGAACACTGAAGCTTTCTTT. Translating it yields CASSVYGNTEAFF.

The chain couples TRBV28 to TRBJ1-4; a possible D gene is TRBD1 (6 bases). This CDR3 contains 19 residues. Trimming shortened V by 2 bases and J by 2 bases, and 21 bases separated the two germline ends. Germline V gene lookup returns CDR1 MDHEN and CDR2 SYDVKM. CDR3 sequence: CASSLPLWGRFPTNEKLFF. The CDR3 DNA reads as TGTGCCAGCAGTTTACCCCTATGGGGGCGATTTCCGACTAATGAAAAACTGTTTTTT. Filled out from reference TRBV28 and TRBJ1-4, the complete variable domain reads DVKVTQSSRYLVKRTGEKVFLECVQDMDHENMFWYRQDPGLGLRLIYFSYDVKMKEKGDIPEGYSVSREKKERFSLILESASTNQTSMYLCASSLPLWGRFPTNEKLFFGSGTQLSVL.